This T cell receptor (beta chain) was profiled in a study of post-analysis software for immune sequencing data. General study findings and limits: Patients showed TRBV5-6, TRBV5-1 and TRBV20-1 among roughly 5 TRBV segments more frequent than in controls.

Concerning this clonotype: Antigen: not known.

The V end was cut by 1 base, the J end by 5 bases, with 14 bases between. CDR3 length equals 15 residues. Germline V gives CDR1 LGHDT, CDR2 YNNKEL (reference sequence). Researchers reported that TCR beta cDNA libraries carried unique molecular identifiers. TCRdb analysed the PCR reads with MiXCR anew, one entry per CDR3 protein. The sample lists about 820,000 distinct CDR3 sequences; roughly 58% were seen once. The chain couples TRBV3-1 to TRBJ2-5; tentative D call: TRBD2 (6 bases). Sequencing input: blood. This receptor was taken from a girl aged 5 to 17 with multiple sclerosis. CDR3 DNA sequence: TGTGCCAGCAGCCAAGTCTCCGGGGGTATGGAGACCCAGTACTTC. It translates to CASSQVSGGMETQYF.